This T cell receptor beta chain was recorded in a study of T cell responses to AZD1222 COVID-19 vaccine. Findings and limits, study-wide: Spike-specific TCR breadth and depth were elevated following two AZD1222 doses. Unmutated variant regions reportedly attract nearly half of all spike-specific TCRs.

The CDR3 loop spans 13 amino acids. Trimming cost V 7 bases and J 6 bases; bases outside gene matches: 6. Germline-derived CDR1 and CDR2 are MNHEY and SMNVEV (reference sequence). TCRdb's copy holds only in-frame clones and misses some; the assay was immunoSEQ multiplex PCR. Of some 170,000 clones in the sample, about 91% were seen once. Pooled together were second doses at about 4 or about 12 weeks. A note on this clone: Its specificity is unknown.

This chain uses TRBV27 with TRBJ1-1, with 9 bases aligning to TRBD1. The receptor comes from an adult who received the AZD1222 COVID-19 vaccine. The sample in question was peripheral blood, obtained 28 days after the second AZD1222 dose. In nucleotides, the CDR3 is TGTGCCAGCACGGGACAGGGTCGACCTGAAGCTTTCTTT. This codes for CASTGQGRPEAFF.